The 22 T cell receptor beta chains below all came from one sample that was sequenced in a study of blood T cell repertoires in COVID-19. Data came from immunoSEQ multiplex PCR; TCRdb stores just in-frame clones and leaves some out. The repertoire includes about 180,000 clones, more than 70% of them detected once, and roughly 4.2% sits in the top ten. Sequencing was done on a sample of peripheral blood. These receptor sequences come from a woman aged 30 to 39 with acute or convalescent COVID-19.

V gene TRBV18 combines with J gene TRBJ1-4, with TRBD1 as a possible D gene (5 bases). This CDR3 contains 15 residues. V was trimmed by 1 base and J by 1 base, leaving 7 bases between them. The germline V gene encodes CDR1 KGHSH and CDR2 LQKENI. The CDR3 DNA is TGTGCCAGCTCACCACAGACAGAAACTAATGAAAAACTGTTTTTT. Its protein is CASSPQTETNEKLFF.

The V gene is TRBV9, the J gene TRBJ2-2; TRBD2 might be the D (5 bases). Trimming shortened V by 0 bases and J by 7 bases, and 7 bases separated the two germline ends. The germline gives CDR1 SGDLS, CDR2 YYNGEE. The CDR3 contains 13 residues. CDR3 sequence (DNA): TGTGCCAGCAGCGTAGAAAGCGGCGGGGAGCTGTTTTTT. Its translation: CASSVESGGELFF.

This clone occurred once. As DNA, the CDR3 is TGTGCCACCAGTGATTTCGCTCCCCGGGACAATGAGCAGTTCTTC. This sequence encodes CATSDFAPRDNEQFF. The chain links TRBV24-1 to TRBJ2-1; D gene ambiguous. Germline CDR1 reads KGHDR; CDR2 reads SFDVKD. V dropped 1 base and J dropped 5 bases, with 11 bases sitting between them. The CDR3 extends over 15 amino acids.

The gene calls are TRBV28 and TRBJ2-1; no reliable D call. The germline CDR1 and CDR2 sequences are MDHEN and SYDVKM. Trimming pared 4 bases from V and 10 bases from J, leaving 17 bases between. The CDR3 has 14 amino acids. CDR3 in amino acids: CASSSTSVEWEQFF. The DNA for the CDR3 is TGTGCCAGCAGTTCAACCTCGGTCGAGTGGGAGCAGTTCTTC.

V and J are TRBV10-2 and TRBJ1-2, with TRBD1 matching over 7 bases. Trimming removed 4 bases from V and 7 bases from J; junction bases left unmatched: 9. Germline CDR1 reads WSHSY; CDR2 reads SAAADI. There are 14 residues in the CDR3. The CDR3 DNA reads as TGCGCCAGCAGTGTTGGCAGGGGGATAAGTGGCTACACCTTC. Translation: CASSVGRGISGYTF.

In this sample, this clone turned up once. The V and J genes are TRBV27 and TRBJ2-1; 8 nucleotides match TRBD2. Unmatched junction bases numbered 7, after V lost 6 bases and J lost 6 bases. The germline CDR1 and CDR2 sequences are MNHEY and SMNVEV (reference sequence). The CDR3 spans 14 residues. CDR3: CASSLSGRGNEQFF. CDR3 DNA sequence: TGTGCCAGCAGCTTGAGCGGGAGAGGCAATGAGCAGTTCTTC.

This clone was seen a single time. The gene calls are TRBV7-9 and TRBJ2-4, with D possibly TRBD2 on 5 matching bases. Per germline, CDR1 SEHNR and CDR2 FQNEAQ (reference sequence). The V and J ends lost 5 bases and 9 bases respectively, with 17 bases between them. The CDR3 totals 14 residues. CDR3 in amino acids: CASSPSQHGSIQYF. The CDR3 DNA reads TGTGCCAGCAGCCCCTCCCAACATGGGAGCATTCAGTACTTC.

The chain combines TRBV9 with TRBJ2-1; 13 nucleotides line up with TRBD2. There are 14 residues in the CDR3. Per germline, CDR1 SGDLS and CDR2 YYNGEE. Trimming at V came to 0 bases and at J to 10 bases, leaving 1 base not matched to a gene. The CDR3 sequence: CASSVGGLAGEQFF. The CDR3 region has the DNA TGTGCCAGCAGCGTAGGGGGACTAGCGGGGGAGCAGTTCTTC.

The genes are TRBV19 and TRBJ2-7; 7 bases map to TRBD2. The CDR3 length is 15 residues. With V trimmed by 3 bases and J by 3 bases, 8 bases remained unmatched. Germline V gene sequence: CDR1 LNHDA, CDR2 SQIVND (reference sequence). The CDR3 DNA sequence: TGTGCCAGTAGTATTACGTCGGGAGGCCACTACGAGCAGTACTTC. This translates into CASSITSGGHYEQYF.

This clone was detected only a few times. An end of the junction differs from the germline gene, which may be a read error. The CDR3 protein is CATRTGGNMKTEAFF. The CDR3 DNA follows: TGTGCCACCCGGACAGGGGGCAATATGAAGACTGAAGCTTTCTTT. The J gene is TRBJ1-1, the V gene TRBV28, with 11 nucleotides matching TRBD1. CDR1 and CDR2 (germline): MDHEN, SYDVKM. This CDR3 is 15 amino acids long.

This chain links TRBV2 with TRBJ2-1; TRBD1 agrees at 7 bases. CDR1 is SNHLY, CDR2 FYNNEI, per germline. The CDR3 contains 10 residues. V lost 9 bases to trimming and J lost 9 bases; unmatched junction nucleotides: 2. As DNA, the CDR3 is TGTGCCAGTGGACAGGCTGAGCAGTTCTTC. Amino acid sequence: CASGQAEQFF.

The chain has TRBV27 and TRBJ2-7, with D perhaps matching TRBD2 (6 bases). The CDR3 contains 15 residues. Germline V lookup: CDR1 MNHEY, CDR2 SMNVEV (reference sequence). V was shortened by 5 bases and J by 5 bases, with 19 bases between the two germline ends. CDR3 amino acids: CASSPEAGFPDEQYF. Written as DNA, the CDR3 is TGTGCCAGCAGTCCGGAGGCGGGATTTCCCGACGAGCAGTACTTC.

The chain employs TRBV2 and TRBJ2-7; TRBD2 is a possible D gene (6 bases). Trimming removed 1 base from V and 9 bases from J, with 7 bases in between. The CDR3 totals 11 residues. Germline CDR1 reads SNHLY; CDR2 reads FYNNEI. The CDR3 protein is CASSEEGGQYF. As DNA, the CDR3 is TGTGCCAGCAGTGAAGAGGGAGGGCAGTACTTC.

The chain couples TRBV7-2 to TRBJ1-6; D ambiguous. Trimming took 1 base from V and 0 from J, leaving 7 bases between them. This CDR3 has 16 amino acids. Per germline, CDR1 SGHTA and CDR2 FQGNSA. CDR3 in amino acids: CASSLGEGSYNSPLHF. The CDR3 DNA reads as TGTGCCAGCAGCTTAGGGGAGGGCTCCTATAATTCACCCCTCCACTTT.

This clone showed up just a few times. The CDR3 bases are TGCGCCAGCAGTGAGGGGCTAGCTGCAGATACGCAGTATTTT. The encoded protein is CASSEGLAADTQYF. This chain links TRBV10-1 with TRBJ2-3; possibly TRBD2 for D (5 bases). CDR1 WNHNN and CDR2 SYGVQD come from the germline V gene (reference sequence). Between the trimmed V and J ends, which lost 2 bases and 4 bases, there was a span of 10 bases. This CDR3 comprises 14 residues.

This chain joins TRBV5-1 and TRBJ2-7, with a possible D match to TRBD1 (6 bases). CDR3 length: 15 residues. Germline CDR1 reads SGHRS; CDR2 reads YFSETQ. Trimming stripped 4 bases from V and 6 bases from J, with 20 bases between. CDR3 in amino acids: CASSPGVSFGSEQYF. The CDR3 DNA sequence: TGCGCCAGCAGCCCAGGGGTCAGTTTCGGGTCCGAGCAGTACTTC. Variable domain in full (rest from reference TRBV5-1 and TRBJ2-7): KAGVTQTPRYLIKTRGQQVTLSCSPISGHRSVSWYQQTPGQGLQFLFEYFSETQRNKGNFPGRFSGRQFSNSRSEMNVSTLELGDSALYLCASSPGVSFGSEQYFGPGTRLTVT.

This rearrangement joins TRBV5-1 to TRBJ2-3; no clear D gene. V dropped 6 bases and J dropped 0 bases, with 14 bases sitting between them. Germline assignment: CDR1 SGHRS and CDR2 YFSETQ. This CDR3 has 15 residues. The DNA of the CDR3 is TGCGCCAGCATGGGCTCGTCATCTAGCACAGATACGCAGTATTTT. Translation: CASMGSSSSTDTQYF.

The chain has TRBV6-5 and TRBJ2-7; D possibly corresponds to TRBD1 (5 bases). V lost 6 bases to trimming and J lost 0 bases, with 15 bases between them. Germline-derived CDR1 and CDR2 are MNHEY and SVGAGI. CDR3 length equals 15 residues. CDR3 protein: CASSPWGYSSYEQYF. The CDR3 DNA reads TGTGCCAGCAGCCCGTGGGGCTACAGCTCCTACGAGCAGTACTTC.

This sequence joins TRBV3-1 (or the pseudogene TRBV3-2) and TRBJ1-2; a possible D gene is TRBD1 (5 bases). The germline CDR1 and CDR2 sequences are LGHDT and YNNKEL (reference sequence). The CDR3 is 14 amino acids. Trimming cost V 0 bases and J 4 bases, with 9 bases left between them. CDR3 residues: CASSQERQLYGYTF. The CDR3 DNA reads as TGTGCCAGCAGCCAAGAACGACAGCTCTATGGCTACACCTTC.

The V and J genes are TRBV13 and TRBJ1-6; D remains ambiguous. CDR3 length equals 12 residues. Looked up from germline, CDR1 is PRHDT and CDR2 is FYEKMQ (reference sequence). V was pared by 8 bases and J by 7 bases, with 9 bases between. CDR3 protein: CASSGFNSPLHF. In DNA form, the CDR3 reads TGTGCCAGCTCGGGATTCAATTCACCCCTCCACTTT.

This rearrangement joins TRBV2 to TRBJ2-2; 8 positions match TRBD1. Germline CDR1 SNHLY, CDR2 FYNNEI. The CDR3 has 12 amino acids. V was pared by 5 bases and J by 14 bases, with 7 bases of the junction left unmatched. The CDR3 loop is CASSPPGGTLFF. The CDR3 bases are TGTGCCAGCAGTCCTCCAGGGGGCACTCTGTTTTTT. Supplemented by reference TRBV2 and TRBJ2-2, the full variable domain reads EPEVTQTPSHQVTQMGQEVILRCVPISNHLYFYWYRQILGQKVEFLVSFYNNEISEKSEIFDDQFSVERPDGSNFTLKIRSTKLEDSAMYFCASSPPGGTLFFGEGSRLTVL.

CDR3 bases: TGCGCCAGCAGCTCGGGTGACAGCTTTTTCTCTGGAAACACCATATATTTT. Its translation: CASSSGDSFFSGNTIYF. The V call is TRBV5-1, the J call TRBJ1-3, with D perhaps TRBD1 (5 bases). This CDR3 region has 17 residues. The germline V gene has CDR1 SGHRS and CDR2 YFSETQ. V dropped 3 bases and J dropped 0 bases, with 16 bases sitting between them.